Listed here are 14 T cell receptor beta chains from one sample, sequenced in a study of T cells in Graves' hyperthyroidism and ophthalmopathy. Authors of the study amplified TCR beta CDR3 regions from RNA transcripts. Researchers ran a first-round RT-PCR on the TCR CDR3 using the HTBI primer set. TCRdb recomputed calls from the multiplex PCR reads with MiXCR, one row per CDR3 protein. The sample has around 520,000 distinct CDR3 sequences, approximately 15% seen once. Source material: blood. These receptors were taken from a woman aged 18-29 years with Graves' hyperthyroidism.

This clonotype was seen repeatedly, ten times or more. The chain is built from TRBV3-1 and TRBJ2-2; 9 bases are a match to TRBD2. The ends lost 4 bases at V and 5 bases at J; junction bases unmatched: 8. CDR1 and CDR2 from the germline V gene are LGHDT and YNNKEL (reference sequence). The CDR3 totals 16 residues. The CDR3 DNA is TGTGCCAGCAGCCCCAAGCGGGAGGTGGGGACCGGGGAGCTGTTTTTT. This gives the protein CASSPKREVGTGELFF.

This clonotype was seen more than once but under ten times. A read error is possible here, since a much larger clone lies one base away. This chain links TRBV27 with TRBJ1-4, with D possibly TRBD1 on 5 matching bases. With 4 bases removed from V and 9 bases from J, the gap between germline ends came to 12 bases. Germline values: CDR1 MNHEY, CDR2 SMNVEV (reference sequence). This CDR3 comprises 13 residues. The CDR3 sequence is CASSSTQDQKLFF. The CDR3 nucleotides read TGTGCCAGCAGTTCTACACAGGATCAAAAACTGTTTTTT.

This clonotype was detected a few times. This chain connects TRBV3-1 to TRBJ1-5; no clear D. The V end was cut by 0 bases, the J end by 7 bases, with 7 bases between. Germline CDR1 reads LGHDT; CDR2 reads YNNKEL (reference sequence). CDR3 length equals 13 residues. CDR3 region: CASSQEELQPQHF. The CDR3 DNA is TGTGCCAGCAGCCAAGAGGAGCTCCAGCCCCAGCATTTT.

This clonotype was recorded at least ten times. This sequence joins TRBV20-1 and TRBJ1-4; D perhaps matches TRBD1 (6 bases). The CDR3 extends over 13 amino acids. The germline V gene encodes CDR1 DFQATT and CDR2 SNEGSKA (reference sequence). Trimming cost V 3 bases and J 8 bases, with 13 bases left between them. The DNA of the CDR3 is TGCAGTGCTAGGACAGGCGAAGGCGAAAAACTGTTTTTT. Amino acids: CSARTGEGEKLFF.

This clonotype was observed at least ten times. The chain has TRBV11-1 and TRBJ2-2; D may match TRBD1 or TRBD2 (5 bases each). The germline CDR1 and CDR2 sequences are SGHAT and FQDESV (reference sequence). V shed 8 bases and J shed 2 bases, with 12 bases lying between them. The CDR3 runs 14 residues. The CDR3 bases are TGTGCCAGCTCTCCGGGACCAAACACCGGGGAGCTGTTTTTT. Its protein product is CASSPGPNTGELFF.

This clonotype was recorded many times. The chain has TRBV11-2 and TRBJ2-1; no clear D gene. Trimming left V 7 bases short and J 2 bases short, with 18 bases between. Germline CDR1 and CDR2: SGHAT and FQNNGV. This CDR3 region has 16 residues. As DNA, the CDR3 is TGTGCCAGCATCCTTAACCCATCCCGGGCCTACAATGAGCAGTTCTTC. This translates into CASILNPSRAYNEQFF.

This clonotype was seen repeatedly, ten times or more. This chain uses TRBV30 with TRBJ2-1; maybe TRBD1 (5 bases). Germline assignment: CDR1 GTSNPN and CDR2 SVGIG (reference sequence). Trimming stripped 3 bases from V and 0 bases from J, with 12 bases between. This CDR3 is 15 amino acids long. In DNA, the CDR3 is TGTGCCTGGAGGGGGATGCAGGGCTCCTACAATGAGCAGTTCTTC. It specifies CAWRGMQGSYNEQFF.

This clonotype showed up just a few times. The gene calls are TRBV27 and TRBJ1-5; no clear D. Per the germline V gene, CDR1 is MNHEY and CDR2 is SMNVEV (reference sequence). The ends were cut back, 4 bases at V and 5 bases at J, with 9 bases in the middle. The CDR3 is made up of 13 amino acids. The CDR3: CASSWKGDQPQHF. The CDR3 DNA is TGTGCCAGCAGTTGGAAGGGAGATCAGCCCCAGCATTTT.

This sequence joins TRBV20-1 and TRBJ2-7, with TRBD1 matching over 10 bases. Germline CDR1 reads DFQATT; CDR2 reads SNEGSKA (reference sequence). Trimming cost V 0 bases and J 3 bases; bases outside gene matches: 5. CDR3 length: 15 residues. In nucleotides, the CDR3 is TGCAGTGCTAGAGATTCTGGACAGGGGGTCTACGAGCAGTACTTC. It specifies CSARDSGQGVYEQYF.

In this sample, this clonotype turned up a few times. The chain carries TRBV3-1 and TRBJ1-6; TRBD1 matches 7 bases. The germline V gene has CDR1 LGHDT and CDR2 YNNKEL (reference sequence). Trimming at V came to 1 base and at J to 12 bases, leaving 15 bases not matched to a gene. CDR3 length: 17 amino acids. The CDR3 nucleotides read TGTGCCAGCAGCCAAGTAGGAGGGGGCCAAGTTCATAGACCCCTCCACTTT. Encoded protein: CASSQVGGGQVHRPLHF.

This clonotype was seen ten or more times. The J gene is TRBJ1-1, the V gene TRBV20-1; a possible D gene is TRBD1 (6 bases). Germline V gene lookup returns CDR1 DFQATT and CDR2 SNEGSKA (reference sequence). The CDR3 totals 14 residues. Trimming cost V 6 bases and J 1 base, with 15 bases left between them. The CDR3 loop reads CSARQAGGNTEAFF. In nucleotides, the CDR3 is TGCAGTGCAAGACAGGCCGGCGGGAACACTGAAGCTTTCTTT.

This clonotype turned up a few times. The chain joins TRBV25-1 to TRBJ2-5; 9 bases are shared with TRBD1. Germline CDR1 reads MGHDK; CDR2 reads SYGVNS. The CDR3 is 14 residues long. Losses at the gene ends were 6 bases for V and 4 bases for J; bases not matched to a gene: 6. The CDR3 sequence is CASRGTGSGETQYF. CDR3 DNA: TGTGCCAGCAGAGGGACAGGGTCTGGAGAGACCCAGTACTTC.

The chain uses TRBV3-1 and TRBJ2-2, with 7 positions matching TRBD2. Germline CDR1 is LGHDT and CDR2 is YNNKEL (reference sequence). V shed 1 base, J shed 3 bases, and the junction held 11 bases outside the gene matches. This CDR3 spans 18 amino acids. CDR3 coding DNA: TGTGCCAGCAGCCAAGGCCACCGCGGGGGTGGAGACACCGGGGAGCTGTTTTTT. Its protein product is CASSQGHRGGGDTGELFF.

For the CDR3, the DNA is TGTGCCAGTAGCACCTCGGGACAGGGGAACACTGAAGCTTTCTTT. Its protein is CASSTSGQGNTEAFF. The chain employs TRBV19 and TRBJ1-1; 9 bases agree with TRBD1. The CDR3 consists of 15 residues. Trimming took 6 bases from V and 1 from J; bases not matched to a gene: 6. In germline, CDR1 is LNHDA, CDR2 SQIVND (reference sequence).